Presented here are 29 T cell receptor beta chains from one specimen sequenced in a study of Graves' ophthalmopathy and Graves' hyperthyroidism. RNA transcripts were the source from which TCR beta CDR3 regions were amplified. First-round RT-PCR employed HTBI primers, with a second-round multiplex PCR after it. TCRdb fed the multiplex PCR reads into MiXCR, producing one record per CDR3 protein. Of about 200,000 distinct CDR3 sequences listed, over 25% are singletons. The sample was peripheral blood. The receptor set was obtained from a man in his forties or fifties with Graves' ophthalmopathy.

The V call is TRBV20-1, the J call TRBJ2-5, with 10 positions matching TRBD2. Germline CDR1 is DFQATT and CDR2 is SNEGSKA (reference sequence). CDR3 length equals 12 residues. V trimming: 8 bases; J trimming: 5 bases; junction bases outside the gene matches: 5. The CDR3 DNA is TGCAGTACCGTACTAGCGGGGGAGACCCAGTACTTC. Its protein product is CSTVLAGETQYF.

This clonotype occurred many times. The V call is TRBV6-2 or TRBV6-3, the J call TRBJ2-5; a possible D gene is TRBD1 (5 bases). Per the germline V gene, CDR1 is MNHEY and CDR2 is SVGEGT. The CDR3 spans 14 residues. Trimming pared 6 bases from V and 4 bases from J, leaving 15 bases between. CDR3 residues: CASSLPRVGETQYF. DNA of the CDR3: TGTGCCAGCAGCCTACCCAGGGTTGGAGAGACCCAGTACTTC.

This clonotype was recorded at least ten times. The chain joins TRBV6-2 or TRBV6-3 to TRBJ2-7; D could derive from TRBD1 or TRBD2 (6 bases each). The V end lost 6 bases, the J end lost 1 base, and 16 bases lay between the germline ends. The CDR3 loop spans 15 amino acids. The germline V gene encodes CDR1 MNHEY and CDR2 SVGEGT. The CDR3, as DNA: TGTGCCAGCAGCTACAGGGACTTTTCTTCCTACGAGCAGTACTTC. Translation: CASSYRDFSSYEQYF.

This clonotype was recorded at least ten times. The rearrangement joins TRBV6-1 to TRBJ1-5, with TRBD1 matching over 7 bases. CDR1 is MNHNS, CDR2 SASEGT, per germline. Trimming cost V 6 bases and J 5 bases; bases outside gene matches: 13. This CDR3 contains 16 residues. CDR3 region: CASSLRLTGEYQPQHF. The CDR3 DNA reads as TGTGCCAGCAGCCTACGGCTAACAGGGGAGTATCAGCCCCAGCATTTT.

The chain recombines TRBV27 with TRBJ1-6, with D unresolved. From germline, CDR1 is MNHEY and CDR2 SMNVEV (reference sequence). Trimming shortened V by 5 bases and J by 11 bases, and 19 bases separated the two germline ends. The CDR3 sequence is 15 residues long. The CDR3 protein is CASSPWETARPPLHF. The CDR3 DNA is TGTGCCAGCAGTCCATGGGAGACCGCCCGACCACCCCTCCACTTT.

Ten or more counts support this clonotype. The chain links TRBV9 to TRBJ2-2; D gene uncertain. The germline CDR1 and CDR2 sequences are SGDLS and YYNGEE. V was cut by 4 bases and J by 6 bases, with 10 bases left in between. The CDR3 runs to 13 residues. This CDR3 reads CASSRRVAGELFF. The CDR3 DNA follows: TGTGCCAGCAGCCGACGTGTTGCCGGGGAGCTGTTTTTT. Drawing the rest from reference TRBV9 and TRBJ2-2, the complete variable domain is DSGVTQTPKHLITATGQRVTLRCSPRSGDLSVYWYQQSLDQGLQFLIQYYNGEERAKGNILERFSAQQFPDLHSELNLSSLELGDSALYFCASSRRVAGELFFGEGSRLTVL.

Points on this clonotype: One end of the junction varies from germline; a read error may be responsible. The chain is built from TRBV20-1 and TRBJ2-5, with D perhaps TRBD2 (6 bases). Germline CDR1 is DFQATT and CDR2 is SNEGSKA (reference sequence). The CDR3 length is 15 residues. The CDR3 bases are TGCAGTTCTAGAGATTTCCGGGAGCGTTCTGAGACCCAGTACTTC. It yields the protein CSSRDFRERSETQYF.

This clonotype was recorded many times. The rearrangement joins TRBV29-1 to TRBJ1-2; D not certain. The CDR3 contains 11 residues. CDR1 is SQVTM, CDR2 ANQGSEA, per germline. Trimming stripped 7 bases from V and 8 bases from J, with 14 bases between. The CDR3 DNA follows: TGCAGCGCTCCCGGGAAGAGGGGCTACACCTTC. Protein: CSAPGKRGYTF.

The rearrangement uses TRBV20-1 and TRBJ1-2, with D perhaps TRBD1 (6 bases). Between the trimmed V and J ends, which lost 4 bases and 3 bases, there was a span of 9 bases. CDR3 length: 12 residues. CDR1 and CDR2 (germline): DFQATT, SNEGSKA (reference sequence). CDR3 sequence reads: CSANPGDYGYTF. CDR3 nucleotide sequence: TGCAGTGCTAACCCAGGGGACTATGGCTACACCTTC.

This CDR3 is CASRRTQGTYGYTF. The CDR3 region has the DNA TGTGCCAGCAGACGTACTCAGGGGACTTATGGCTACACCTTC. The V and J genes are TRBV28 and TRBJ1-2; TRBD1 is a possible D gene (6 bases). The ends were cut back, 6 bases at V and 5 bases at J, with 16 bases in the middle. The CDR3 is 14 amino acids. Germline V gene lookup returns CDR1 MDHEN and CDR2 SYDVKM.

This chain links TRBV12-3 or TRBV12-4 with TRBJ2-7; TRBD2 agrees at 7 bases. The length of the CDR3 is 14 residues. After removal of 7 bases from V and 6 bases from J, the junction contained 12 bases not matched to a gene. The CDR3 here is CASTSNGGRGEQYF. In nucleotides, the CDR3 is TGTGCCAGCACATCTAATGGTGGGAGGGGCGAGCAGTACTTC.

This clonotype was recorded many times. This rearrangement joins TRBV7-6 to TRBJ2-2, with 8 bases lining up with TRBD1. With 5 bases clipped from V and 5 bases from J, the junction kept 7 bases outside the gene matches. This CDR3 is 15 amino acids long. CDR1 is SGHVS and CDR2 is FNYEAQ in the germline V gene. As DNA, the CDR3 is TGTGCCAGCAGCCAAAGGACAGGGAGGACCGGGGAGCTGTTTTTT. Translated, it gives CASSQRTGRTGELFF.

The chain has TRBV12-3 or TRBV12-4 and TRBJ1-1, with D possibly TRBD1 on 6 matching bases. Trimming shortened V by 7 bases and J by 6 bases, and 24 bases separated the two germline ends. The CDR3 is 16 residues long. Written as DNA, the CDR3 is TGTGCCAGCATCAGGGGTGGAACGGGACGGACATCTGAAGCTTTCTTT. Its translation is CASIRGGTGRTSEAFF.

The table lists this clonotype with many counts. The CDR3 spells CASSLKGARASPLHF. The CDR3 region has the DNA TGTGCCAGCAGTTTAAAGGGGGCTAGGGCTTCACCCCTCCACTTT. V gene TRBV12-3 or TRBV12-4 combines with J gene TRBJ1-6; the match to TRBD1 covers 7 bases. Trimming removed 2 bases from V and 9 bases from J; junction bases left unmatched: 7. This CDR3 spans 15 amino acids.

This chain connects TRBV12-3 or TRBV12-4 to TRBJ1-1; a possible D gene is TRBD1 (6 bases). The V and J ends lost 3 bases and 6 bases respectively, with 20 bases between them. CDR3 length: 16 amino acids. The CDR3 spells CASSFRLGGLRAEAFF. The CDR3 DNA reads TGTGCCAGCAGTTTTCGCTTAGGGGGGCTTAGGGCTGAAGCTTTCTTT.

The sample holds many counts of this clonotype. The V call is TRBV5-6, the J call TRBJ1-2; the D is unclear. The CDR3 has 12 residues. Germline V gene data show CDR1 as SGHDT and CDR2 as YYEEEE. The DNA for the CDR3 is TGTGTTTCAGCAGGCCTTAACTATGGCTACACCTTC. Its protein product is CVSAGLNYGYTF.

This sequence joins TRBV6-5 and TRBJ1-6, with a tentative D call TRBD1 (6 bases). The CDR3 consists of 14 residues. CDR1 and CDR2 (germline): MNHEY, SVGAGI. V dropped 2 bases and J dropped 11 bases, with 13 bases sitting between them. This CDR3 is CASSYGGGVAPLHF. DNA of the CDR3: TGTGCCAGCAGTTACGGCGGGGGCGTGGCACCCCTCCACTTT.

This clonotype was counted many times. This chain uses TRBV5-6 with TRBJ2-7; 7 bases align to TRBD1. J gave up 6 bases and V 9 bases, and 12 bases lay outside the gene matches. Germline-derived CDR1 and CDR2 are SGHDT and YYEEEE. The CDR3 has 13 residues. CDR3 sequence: CATNNRGISEQYF. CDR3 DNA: TGTGCCACCAACAACAGGGGAATCAGCGAGCAGTACTTC.

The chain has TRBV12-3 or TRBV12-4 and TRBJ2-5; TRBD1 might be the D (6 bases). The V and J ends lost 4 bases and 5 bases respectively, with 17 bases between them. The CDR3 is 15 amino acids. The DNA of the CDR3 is TGTGCCAGCAGTTGGAGTGGGGGCTTGGGGGAGACCCAGTACTTC. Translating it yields CASSWSGGLGETQYF.

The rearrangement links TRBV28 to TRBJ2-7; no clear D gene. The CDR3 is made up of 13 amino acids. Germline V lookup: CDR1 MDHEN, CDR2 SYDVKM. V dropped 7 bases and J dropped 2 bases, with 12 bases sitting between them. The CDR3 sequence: CASTPRQTYEQYF. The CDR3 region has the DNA TGTGCCAGCACCCCTCGGCAGACCTACGAGCAGTACTTC.

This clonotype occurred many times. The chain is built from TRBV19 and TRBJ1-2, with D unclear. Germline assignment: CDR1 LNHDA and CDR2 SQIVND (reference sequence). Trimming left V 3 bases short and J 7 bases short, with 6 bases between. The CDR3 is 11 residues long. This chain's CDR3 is CASSMRVGYTF. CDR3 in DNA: TGTGCCAGTAGTATGCGAGTTGGCTACACCTTC.

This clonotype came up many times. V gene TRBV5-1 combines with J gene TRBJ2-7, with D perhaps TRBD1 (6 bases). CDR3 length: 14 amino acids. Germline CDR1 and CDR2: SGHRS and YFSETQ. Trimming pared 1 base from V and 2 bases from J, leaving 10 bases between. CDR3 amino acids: CASSLIGQTYEQYF. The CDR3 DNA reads TGCGCCAGCAGCTTGATCGGACAGACCTACGAGCAGTACTTC.

In DNA form, the CDR3 reads TGTGCCAGCAGTTGGCTAGCGGACTCCTACGAGCAGTACTTC. Protein sequence: CASSWLADSYEQYF. This chain connects TRBV27 to TRBJ2-7; 7 positions match TRBD2. The CDR3 contains 14 residues. Germline CDR1 reads MNHEY; CDR2 reads SMNVEV (reference sequence). Unmatched junction bases numbered 3, after V lost 4 bases and J lost 0 bases.

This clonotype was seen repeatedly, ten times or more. CDR3 in DNA: TGTGCCAGCAGGGGGATAAACAATTCACCCCTCCACTTT. It specifies CASRGINNSPLHF. J is TRBJ1-6 and V is TRBV28; no firm D call. CDR3 length: 13 amino acids. Deletions cut 6 bases from V and 7 bases from J, with 10 bases between. In germline, CDR1 is MDHEN, CDR2 SYDVKM.

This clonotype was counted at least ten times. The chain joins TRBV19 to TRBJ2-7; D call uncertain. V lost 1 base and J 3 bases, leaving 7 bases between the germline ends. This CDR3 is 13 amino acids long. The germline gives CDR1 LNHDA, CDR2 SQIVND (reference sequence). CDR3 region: CASSIGELYEQYF. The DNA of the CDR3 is TGTGCCAGTAGTATAGGAGAGCTCTACGAGCAGTACTTC.

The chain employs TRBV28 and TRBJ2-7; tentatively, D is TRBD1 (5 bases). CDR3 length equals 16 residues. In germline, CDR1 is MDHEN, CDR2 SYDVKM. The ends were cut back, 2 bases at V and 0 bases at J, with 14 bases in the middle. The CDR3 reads CASSLGLGDSSYEQYF. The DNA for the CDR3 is TGTGCCAGCAGTTTAGGGTTAGGAGACAGCTCCTACGAGCAGTACTTC. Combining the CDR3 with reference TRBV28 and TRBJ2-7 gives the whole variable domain DVKVTQSSRYLVKRTGEKVFLECVQDMDHENMFWYRQDPGLGLRLIYFSYDVKMKEKGDIPEGYSVSREKKERFSLILESASTNQTSMYLCASSLGLGDSSYEQYFGPGTRLTVT.

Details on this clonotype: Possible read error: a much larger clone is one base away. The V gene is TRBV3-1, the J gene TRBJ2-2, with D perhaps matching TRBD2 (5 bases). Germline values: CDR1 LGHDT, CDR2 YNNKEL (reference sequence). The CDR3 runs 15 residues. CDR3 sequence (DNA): TGTGCCGGCAGCCGGGAATTAAGAGGGATTCTCCCGCTGTTTTTT. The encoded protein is CAGSRELRGILPLFF.

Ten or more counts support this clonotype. The CDR3 loop reads CAWSPGVGTGGVYSNQPQHF. CDR3 nucleotide sequence: TGTGCCTGGAGCCCGGGGGTTGGGACAGGGGGCGTCTACAGCAATCAGCCCCAGCATTTT. The chain joins TRBV30 to TRBJ1-5, with TRBD1 matching over 12 bases. CDR3 length: 20 residues. V shed 3 bases, J shed 1 base, and the junction held 16 bases outside the gene matches. CDR1 GTSNPN and CDR2 SVGIG come from the germline V gene (reference sequence).

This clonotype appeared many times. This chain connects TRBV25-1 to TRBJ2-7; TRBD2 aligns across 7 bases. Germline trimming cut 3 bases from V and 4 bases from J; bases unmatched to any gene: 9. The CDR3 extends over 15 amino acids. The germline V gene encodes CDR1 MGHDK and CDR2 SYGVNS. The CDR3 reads CASSDGGGEGYEQYF. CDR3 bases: TGTGCCAGCAGTGACGGGGGAGGGGAAGGATACGAGCAGTACTTC.